Presented here are 15 T cell receptor beta chains from one specimen sequenced in a study of cytomegalovirus exposure and HLA in healthy donors. Produced via immunoSEQ multiplex PCR; TCRdb's table is partial and in-frame only. The table shows around 150,000 clones, with 86% occurring only once. The source material was PBMCs. These receptors were obtained from a woman aged 18 to 35 in good health and CMV-seronegative.

The chain links TRBV4-2 to TRBJ2-3; D unresolved. The V and J ends lost 0 bases and 0 bases respectively, with 19 bases between them. The CDR3 has 19 amino acids. Germline lookup yields CDR1 LGHNA and CDR2 YNFKEQ. CDR3 region: CASSQDKYEAAPSTDTQYF. CDR3 bases: TGTGCCAGCAGCCAAGACAAATACGAGGCGGCCCCTAGCACAGATACGCAGTATTTT.

This sequence joins TRBV4-1 and TRBJ2-2, with D hard to call. Germline CDR1 is MGHRA and CDR2 is YSYEKL. The CDR3 is 12 amino acids. The V gene lost 4 bases and the J gene lost 6 bases, with 6 bases spanning the gap. The CDR3 is CASSPVAGELFF. CDR3 nucleotide sequence: TGCGCCAGCAGCCCCGTCGCCGGGGAGCTGTTTTTT.

This sequence joins TRBV10-1 and TRBJ2-2; possibly TRBD1 for D (6 bases). Trimming removed 6 bases from V and 6 bases from J, with 26 bases in between. The CDR3 spans 18 residues. Germline V CDR1 and CDR2: WNHNN, SYGVQD (reference sequence). The CDR3 protein is CASSPHLCICEGAGELFF. The CDR3 DNA reads TGCGCCAGCAGCCCACACCTGTGTATTTGTGAGGGGGCCGGGGAGCTGTTTTTT.

This rearrangement joins TRBV10-3 to TRBJ2-2; TRBD1 might be the D (6 bases). The CDR3 covers 18 residues. The germline V gene encodes CDR1 ENHRY and CDR2 SYGVKD. V was clipped by 10 bases and J by 0 bases, with 24 bases between them. The CDR3 nucleotides are TGTGCCACTGAAGGGGACCGCGGTGGGGGCCCGAACACCGGGGAGCTGTTTTTT. It codes for CATEGDRGGGPNTGELFF.

This clone was detected a few times. The genes are TRBV15 and TRBJ1-5, with D possibly TRBD1 on 5 matching bases. V lost 1 base to trimming and J lost 1 base, with 11 bases between them. This CDR3 comprises 16 residues. Germline assignment: CDR1 LNHNV and CDR2 YYDKDF (reference sequence). The CDR3 loop reads CATSRVQVPSNQPQHF. In DNA form, the CDR3 reads TGTGCCACCAGCAGAGTACAGGTCCCAAGCAATCAGCCCCAGCATTTT.

This clone was counted between two and nine times. The chain carries TRBV10-2 and TRBJ1-1, with 8 bases lining up with TRBD1. CDR1 and CDR2 (germline): WSHSY, SAAADI. This CDR3 is built from 12 residues. V lost 6 bases to trimming and J lost 5 bases; unmatched junction nucleotides: 2. The CDR3 DNA follows: TGCGCCAGCAGCACAGGGGGTACTGAAGCTTTCTTT. Translation gives CASSTGGTEAFF.

V is TRBV29-1 and J is TRBJ2-5; a weak D match, TRBD2 (5 bases). Germline CDR1 reads SQVTM; CDR2 reads ANQGSEA. The CDR3 is 11 residues long. V was clipped by 6 bases and J by 5 bases, with 10 bases between them. The CDR3 reads CSVRVMETQYF. CDR3 nucleotides: TGCAGCGTGAGGGTGATGGAGACCCAGTACTTC.

This clone was recorded once. The rearrangement links TRBV29-1 to TRBJ2-5; possibly TRBD1 for D (5 bases). Trimming cost V 4 bases and J 1 base, with 7 bases left between them. CDR1 and CDR2 from the germline V gene are SQVTM and ANQGSEA. The CDR3 has 12 amino acids. The CDR3 sequence is CSVGRAQETQYF. The CDR3 region has the DNA TGCAGCGTTGGCAGGGCCCAAGAGACCCAGTACTTC. Using reference TRBV29-1 and TRBJ2-5 for the parts outside the CDR3, the full variable domain is SAVISQKPSRDICQRGTSLTIQCQVDSQVTMMFWYRQQPGQSLTLIATANQGSEATYESGFVIDKFPISRPNLTFSTLTVSNMSPEDSSIYLCSVGRAQETQYFGPGTRLLVL.

This clone showed up just once. The genes are TRBV27 and TRBJ2-1, with D perhaps TRBD2 (6 bases). This CDR3 is built from 17 residues. V was trimmed by 1 base and J by 1 base, leaving 14 bases between them. Germline-derived CDR1 and CDR2 are MNHEY and SMNVEV (reference sequence). CDR3 DNA sequence: TGTGCCAGCAGTTTATGGGCTAGCGCCGGGTCCTACAATGAGCAGTTCTTC. Protein sequence: CASSLWASAGSYNEQFF.

This clone is a singleton in its sample. The chain combines TRBV19 with TRBJ1-2; 8 bases are a match to TRBD1. V was pared by 9 bases and J by 8 bases, with 14 bases of the junction left unmatched. The CDR3 runs 14 residues. CDR1 and CDR2 from the germline V gene are LNHDA and SQIVND (reference sequence). The CDR3 region is CASCPTTGGYGYTF. Written as DNA, the CDR3 is TGTGCCAGCTGCCCCACTACAGGGGGTTACGGCTACACCTTC.

The chain couples TRBV7-6 to TRBJ2-7; 9 positions match TRBD1. The CDR3 is made up of 18 amino acids. CDR1 is SGHVS, CDR2 FNYEAQ, per germline. V shed 2 bases and J 0 bases; nucleotides not matched to a gene: 11. The DNA of the CDR3 is TGTGCCAGCAGCTTAAGCCCGGGGACAGGGACAAGCTCCTACGAGCAGTACTTC. Protein sequence: CASSLSPGTGTSSYEQYF.

The CDR3: CASSGTGNEQFF. In DNA form, the CDR3 reads TGTGCCAGCAGCGGTACAGGTAATGAGCAGTTCTTC. The chain is built from TRBV9 and TRBJ2-1; TRBD1 is a possible D gene (5 bases). Germline CDR1 is SGDLS and CDR2 is YYNGEE. The CDR3 is made up of 12 amino acids. Trimming stripped 3 bases from V and 7 bases from J, with 8 bases between.

This clone was counted once. The chain employs TRBV30 and TRBJ2-7; 8 positions match TRBD2. V was clipped by 0 bases and J by 0 bases; unmatched bases: 7. The CDR3 runs to 16 residues. The germline V gene encodes CDR1 GTSNPN and CDR2 SVGIG (reference sequence). This CDR3 is CAWSVIAGRSSYEQYF. CDR3 bases: TGTGCCTGGAGTGTGATAGCGGGGAGGAGCTCCTACGAGCAGTACTTC. Full variable domain (missing parts from reference TRBV30 and TRBJ2-7): SQTIHQWPATLVQPVGSPLSLECTVEGTSNPNLYWYRQAAGRGLQLLFYSVGIGQISSEVPQNLSASRPQDRQFILSSKKLLLSDSGFYLCAWSVIAGRSSYEQYFGPGTRLTVT.

V is TRBV6-1 and J is TRBJ1-5; D call uncertain. Germline lookup yields CDR1 MNHNS and CDR2 SASEGT. CDR3 size: 12 residues. The germline V and J ends were trimmed by 6 bases and 1 base, with 4 bases remaining between them. CDR3 residues: CASRLSNQPQHF. The CDR3 coding sequence is TGTGCCAGCAGGCTAAGCAATCAGCCCCAGCATTTT.

This chain links TRBV5-6 with TRBJ2-2, with D tentatively TRBD1 (5 bases). The length of the CDR3 is 16 residues. Germline assignment: CDR1 SGHDT and CDR2 YYEEEE. The V and J ends lost 0 bases and 3 bases respectively, with 12 bases between them. The CDR3 sequence: CASSLGAQGYTGELFF. In DNA form, the CDR3 reads TGTGCCAGCAGCTTGGGGGCCCAGGGTTACACCGGGGAGCTGTTTTTT.